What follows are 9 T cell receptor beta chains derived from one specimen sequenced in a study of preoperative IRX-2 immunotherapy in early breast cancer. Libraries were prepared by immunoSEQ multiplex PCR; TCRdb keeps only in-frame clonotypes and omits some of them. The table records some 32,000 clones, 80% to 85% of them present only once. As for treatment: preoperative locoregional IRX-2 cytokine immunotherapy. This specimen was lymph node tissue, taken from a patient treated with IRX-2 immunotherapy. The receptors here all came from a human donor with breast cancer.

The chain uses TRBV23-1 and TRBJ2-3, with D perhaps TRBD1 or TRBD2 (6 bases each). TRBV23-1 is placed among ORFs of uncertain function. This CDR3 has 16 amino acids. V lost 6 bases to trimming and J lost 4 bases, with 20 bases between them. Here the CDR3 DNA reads TGCGCCAGCAGCCCCACGGCCAGGGGAGGTTCAGATACGCAGTATTTT. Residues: CASSPTARGGSDTQYF.

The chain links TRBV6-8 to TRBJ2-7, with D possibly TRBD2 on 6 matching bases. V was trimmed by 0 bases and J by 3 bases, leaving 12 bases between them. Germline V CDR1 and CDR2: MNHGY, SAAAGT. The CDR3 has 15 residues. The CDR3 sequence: CASSYSPGEGYEQYF. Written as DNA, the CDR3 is TGTGCCAGCAGTTACTCTCCGGGAGAGGGCTACGAGCAGTACTTC.

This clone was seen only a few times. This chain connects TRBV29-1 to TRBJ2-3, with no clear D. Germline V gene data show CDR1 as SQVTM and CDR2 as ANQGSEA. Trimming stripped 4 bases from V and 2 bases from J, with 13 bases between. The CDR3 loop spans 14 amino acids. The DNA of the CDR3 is TGCAGCGTTGCTCGCTCCACACACACAGATACGCAGTATTTT. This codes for CSVARSTHTDTQYF.

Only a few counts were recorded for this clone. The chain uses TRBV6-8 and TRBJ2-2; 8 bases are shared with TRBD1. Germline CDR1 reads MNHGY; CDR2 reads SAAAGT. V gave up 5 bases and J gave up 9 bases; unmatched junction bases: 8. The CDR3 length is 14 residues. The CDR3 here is CASSQMTGARELFF. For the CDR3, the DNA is TGTGCCAGCAGTCAAATGACAGGGGCAAGGGAGCTGTTTTTT.

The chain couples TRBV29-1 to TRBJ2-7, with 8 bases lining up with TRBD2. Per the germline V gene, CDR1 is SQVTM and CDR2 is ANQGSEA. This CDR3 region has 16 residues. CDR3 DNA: TGCCGCCCCACCCCCCCGGGGGGGACACCGGCCTACGAGCAGTACTTC. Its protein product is CRPTPPGGTPAYEQYF.

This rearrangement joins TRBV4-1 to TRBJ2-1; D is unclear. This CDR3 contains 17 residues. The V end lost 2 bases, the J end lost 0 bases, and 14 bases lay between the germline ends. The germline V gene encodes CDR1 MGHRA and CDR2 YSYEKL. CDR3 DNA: TGCGCCAGCAGCCAAAAAAGTTACAGAGGCTCCTACAATGAGCAGTTCTTC. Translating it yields CASSQKSYRGSYNEQFF.

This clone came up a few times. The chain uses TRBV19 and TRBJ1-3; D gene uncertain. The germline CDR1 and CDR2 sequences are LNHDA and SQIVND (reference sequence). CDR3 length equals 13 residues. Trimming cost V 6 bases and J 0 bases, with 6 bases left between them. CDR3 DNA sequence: TGTGCCAGTAGGATGAGCTCTGGAAACACCATATATTTT. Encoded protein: CASRMSSGNTIYF.

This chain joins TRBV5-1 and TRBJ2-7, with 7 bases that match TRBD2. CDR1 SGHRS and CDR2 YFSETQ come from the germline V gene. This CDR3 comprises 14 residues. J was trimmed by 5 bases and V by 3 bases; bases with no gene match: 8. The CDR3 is CASSYGLVSDEQYF. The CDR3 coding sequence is TGCGCCAGCAGCTACGGACTAGTGAGTGACGAGCAGTACTTC.

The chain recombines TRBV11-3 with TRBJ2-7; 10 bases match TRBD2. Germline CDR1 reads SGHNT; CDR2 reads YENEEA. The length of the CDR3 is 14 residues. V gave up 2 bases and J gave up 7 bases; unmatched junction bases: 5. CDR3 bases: TGTGCCAGCAGCTTACCTACTAGCGGGGCGGAGCAGTACTTC. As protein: CASSLPTSGAEQYF.